This is a list of T cell receptor beta chains from one sample in a study of graft-versus-host responses after intestinal transplantation. Data came from immunoSEQ multiplex PCR; TCRdb stores just in-frame clones and leaves some out. The table records 7,400 or so clones, roughly 31% of them present only once. This material consisted of alloreactive CD8+ T cells from a mixed lymphocyte reaction culture, taken before intestinal transplant. The receptors originated from a human patient who received an intestinal transplant. Each CDR3 is given with its conserved first and last residue. D genes are given only for firm matches. Not all rows give a size; the values are once, few, many and, for expanded clones, a class.

d_gene	abundance	v_gene	j_gene	CDR3aa	CDR3nt
TRBD1	medium-sized	TRBV2	TRBJ2-7	CASSAPGTGFYEQYF	TGTGCCAGCAGTGCCCCCGGGACAGGATTCTACGAGCAGTACTTC
NA	once	TRBV2	TRBJ1-1	CASSVGRGNTEAFF	TGTGCCAGCAGTGTAGGCAGGGGGAACACTGAAGCTTTCTTT
NA	NA	TRBV6-1	TRBJ2-7	CASSEFVSVTYEQYF	TGTGCCAGCAGTGAATTCGTTAGCGTTACCTACGAGCAGTACTTC
TRBD1	few	TRBV6-5	TRBJ1-2	CASSPQGYGYTF	TGTGCCAGCAGTCCACAGGGGTATGGCTACACCTTC
NA	few	TRBV5-1	TRBJ1-6	CASSFDRRGSPLHF	TGCGCCAGCAGCTTCGATCGGAGAGGTTCACCCCTCCACTTT
TRBD1	few	TRBV10-2	TRBJ2-1	CASSWDRYNEQFF	TGCGCCAGCAGTTGGGACAGATACAATGAGCAGTTCTTC
NA	few	TRBV5-4	TRBJ2-1	CASSYGTVYNEQFF	TGTGCCAGCAGCTACGGGACTGTTTACAATGAGCAGTTCTTC
NA	once	TRBV4-1	TRBJ2-1	CASSQAALVDEQFF	TGCGCCAGCAGCCAAGCAGCGCTAGTCGATGAGCAGTTCTTC
TRBD2	NA	TRBV11-2	TRBJ2-1	CASTLGGLSYNEQFF	TGTGCCAGCACCTTGGGGGGGTTGTCCTACAATGAGCAGTTCTTC
NA	NA	TRBV15	TRBJ1-5	CATSRAFGDQPQHF	TGTGCCACCAGCAGAGCGTTCGGTGATCAGCCCCAGCATTTT
NA	NA	TRBV25-1	TRBJ1-6	CASSEPATSPLHF	TGTGCCAGCAGTGAACCAGCGACCTCACCCCTCCACTTT
TRBD1	NA	TRBV30	TRBJ1-6	CAWSWTGVSPLHF	TGTGCCTGGAGCTGGACAGGGGTTTCACCCCTCCACTTT
NA	few	TRBV5-1	TRBJ2-1	CASSLDLSVGNEQFF	TGCGCCAGCAGCTTGGACCTTTCGGTCGGCAATGAGCAGTTCTTC
NA	medium-sized	TRBV2	TRBJ2-3	CASRAGWGTDTQYF	TGTGCCAGCCGGGCGGGATGGGGCACAGATACGCAGTATTTT
TRBD1	NA	TRBV13	TRBJ1-2	CASSFEDRGVRYGYTF	TGTGCCAGCAGCTTTGAGGACAGGGGAGTTAGGTATGGCTACACCTTC
TRBD2	NA	TRBV6-8	TRBJ2-7	CASSYPPEVGWEGFYEQYF	TGTGCCAGCAGTTACCCCCCGGAGGTGGGTTGGGAGGGTTTCTACGAGCAGTACTTC
NA	few	TRBV5-1	TRBJ2-1	CASSLTGSSYNEQFF	TGCGCCAGCAGCTTGACAGGGAGCTCCTACAATGAGCAGTTCTTC
NA	NA	TRBV29-1	TRBJ2-1	CSANQATNEQFF	TGCAGCGCCAACCAGGCTACTAATGAGCAGTTCTTC
TRBD2	NA	TRBV14	TRBJ2-1	CASSFLAGDNEQFF	TGTGCCAGCAGCTTCCTAGCGGGGGACAATGAGCAGTTCTTC
NA	NA	TRBV6-1	TRBJ2-7	CASSEGFNLDEQYF	TGTGCCAGCAGTGAAGGGTTTAATCTAGACGAGCAGTACTTC
TRBD2	medium-sized	TRBV25-1	TRBJ2-7	CASISGLAGDYEQYF	TGTGCCAGCATTAGCGGACTAGCGGGAGACTACGAGCAGTACTTC
NA	few	TRBV30	TRBJ1-6	CAWGGDRPNSPLHF	TGTGCCTGGGGGGGCGACAGACCCAATTCACCCCTCCACTTT
NA	few	TRBV7-9	TRBJ2-7	CASSFFPGTPSSYEQYF	TGTGCCAGCAGCTTCTTTCCCGGGACTCCTAGCTCCTACGAGCAGTACTTC
NA	NA	TRBV27	TRBJ2-3	CASSLTGRGTDTQYF	TGTGCCAGCAGTTTAACTGGGAGAGGGACAGATACGCAGTATTTT
TRBD1	medium-sized	TRBV6-1	TRBJ2-7	CASSDTDRSSYEQYF	TGTGCCAGCAGTGATACGGACAGGAGCTCCTACGAGCAGTACTTC
NA	few	TRBV4-1	TRBJ1-1	CASSQENTGTEAFF	TGCGCCAGCAGCCAAGAAAATACCGGCACTGAAGCTTTCTTT
TRBD1	once	TRBV19	TRBJ1-2	CASSIWTGVGYGYTF	TGTGCCAGTAGTATATGGACAGGGGTTGGCTATGGCTACACCTTC
TRBD2	NA	TRBV7-9	TRBJ2-5	CASSIQGLASETQYF	TGTGCCAGCAGCATCCAGGGACTAGCATCAGAGACCCAGTACTTC
TRBD1	NA	TRBV5-6	TRBJ1-2	CASSTDRVVYGYTF	TGTGCCAGCAGCACGGACAGGGTGGTCTATGGCTACACCTTC
NA	NA	TRBV11-3	TRBJ2-3	CASSLVFAATDTQYF	TGTGCCAGCAGCTTAGTGTTCGCGGCAACAGATACGCAGTATTTT
NA	NA	TRBV5-8	TRBJ2-1	CASSFYTYNEQFF	TGTGCCAGCAGCTTTTACACCTACAATGAGCAGTTCTTC
TRBD2	few	TRBV30	TRBJ2-7	CAWTDPGLAYEQYF	TGTGCCTGGACCGATCCGGGACTAGCCTACGAGCAGTACTTC
NA	few	TRBV6-5	TRBJ1-2	CASSYEQGSYGYTF	TGTGCCAGCAGTTACGAACAGGGATCCTATGGCTACACCTTC
TRBD1	NA	TRBV29-1	TRBJ2-5	CSAPLTGAMETQYF	TGCAGCGCCCCACTAACAGGGGCGATGGAGACCCAGTACTTC
TRBD2	NA	TRBV7-9	TRBJ2-5	CASGVAGGQETQYF	TGTGCCAGCGGAGTAGCGGGAGGCCAAGAGACCCAGTACTTC
NA	NA	TRBV11-2	TRBJ2-7	CASTSRPGDYEQYF	TGTGCCAGCACCTCCCGTCCGGGTGACTACGAGCAGTACTTC
TRBD2	NA	TRBV5-5	TRBJ2-7	CASSLVRAGGPGEQYF	TGTGCCAGCAGCTTGGTCCGTGCGGGAGGGCCTGGCGAGCAGTACTTC
NA	medium-sized	TRBV27	TRBJ2-7	CASSLSGSPGYEQYF	TGTGCCAGCAGTTTATCTGGATCACCGGGGTACGAGCAGTACTTC
NA	medium-sized	TRBV27	TRBJ1-5	CASSFSGNGAQHF	TGTGCCAGCAGTTTTTCCGGGAATGGGGCCCAGCATTTT
NA	NA	TRBV6-5	TRBJ2-1	CASSYSSSNEQFF	TGTGCCAGCAGTTACTCGTCTTCCAATGAGCAGTTCTTC
NA	few	TRBV11-2	TRBJ1-2	CASSLDPYRFFNYGYTF	TGTGCCAGCAGCTTAGACCCCTACAGGTTCTTTAACTATGGCTACACCTTC
TRBD1	few	TRBV6-1	TRBJ1-1	CASSRTGENTEAFF	TGTGCCAGCAGTCGGACAGGGGAGAACACTGAAGCTTTCTTT
TRBD1	NA	TRBV7-2	TRBJ2-7	CASSLAGTGFYEQYF	TGTGCCAGCAGCTTAGCCGGGACAGGGTTCTACGAGCAGTACTTC
NA	medium-sized	TRBV13	TRBJ1-6	CASSLGRWSPLHF	TGTGCCAGCAGCTTGGGGCGGTGGTCACCCCTCCACTTT
TRBD2	NA	TRBV4-2	TRBJ2-3	CASSQGSSGTDTQYF	TGTGCCAGCAGCCAAGGGTCTAGCGGGACAGATACGCAGTATTTT
TRBD1	NA	TRBV9	TRBJ2-1	CASSVQGASYNEQFF	TGTGCCAGCAGCGTACAGGGGGCTAGCTACAATGAGCAGTTCTTC
NA	NA	TRBV7-3	TRBJ2-3	CASSLIGGTDTQYF	TGTGCCAGCAGCTTAATCGGGGGCACAGATACGCAGTATTTT
TRBD1	NA	TRBV19	TRBJ2-7	CASSITGGTYEQYF	TGTGCCAGTAGTATCACAGGGGGTACCTACGAGCAGTACTTC
NA	NA	TRBV11-2	TRBJ1-6	CASSFQTGHNNSPLHF	TGTGCCAGCAGCTTTCAAACGGGACACAATAATTCACCCCTCCACTTT
TRBD1	NA	TRBV6-5	TRBJ1-1	CASSRGDRSAEAFF	TGTGCCAGCAGTAGGGGGGACAGGAGCGCTGAAGCTTTCTTT
TRBD2	once	TRBV29-1	TRBJ2-2	CSAGTSGRSGELFF	TGCAGCGCAGGGACTAGCGGGAGGTCCGGGGAGCTGTTTTTT
NA	NA	TRBV30	TRBJ2-6	CAWSAGAGANVLTF	TGTGCCTGGAGTGCCGGTGCTGGGGCCAACGTCCTGACTTTC
NA	few	TRBV6-5	TRBJ1-2	CASSYQAGYGYTF	TGTGCCAGCAGTTACCAGGCAGGGTATGGCTACACCTTC
NA	NA	TRBV27	TRBJ2-7	CASSLSDGSSYEQYF	TGTGCCAGCAGTTTATCGGACGGGAGCTCCTACGAGCAGTACTTC
TRBD1	NA	TRBV25-1	TRBJ2-7	CASSWTGGSYEQYF	TGTGCCAGCAGTTGGACAGGGGGCTCATACGAGCAGTACTTC
NA	few	TRBV15	TRBJ2-1	CATSRVGGIYNEQFF	TGTGCCACCAGCAGAGTTGGCGGTATCTACAATGAGCAGTTCTTC
TRBD2	NA	TRBV6-5	TRBJ2-1	CASSYSRAGAGEQFF	TGTGCCAGCAGTTACTCAAGAGCGGGAGCGGGGGAGCAGTTCTTC
TRBD2	NA	TRBV18	TRBJ2-7	CASSPRTSGDSYEQYF	TGTGCCAGCTCACCAAGGACTAGCGGAGACTCCTACGAGCAGTACTTC
NA	NA	TRBV7-9	TRBJ1-1	CASSLSFTGRTEAFF	TGTGCCAGCAGCTTAAGTTTTACAGGGCGCACTGAAGCTTTCTTT